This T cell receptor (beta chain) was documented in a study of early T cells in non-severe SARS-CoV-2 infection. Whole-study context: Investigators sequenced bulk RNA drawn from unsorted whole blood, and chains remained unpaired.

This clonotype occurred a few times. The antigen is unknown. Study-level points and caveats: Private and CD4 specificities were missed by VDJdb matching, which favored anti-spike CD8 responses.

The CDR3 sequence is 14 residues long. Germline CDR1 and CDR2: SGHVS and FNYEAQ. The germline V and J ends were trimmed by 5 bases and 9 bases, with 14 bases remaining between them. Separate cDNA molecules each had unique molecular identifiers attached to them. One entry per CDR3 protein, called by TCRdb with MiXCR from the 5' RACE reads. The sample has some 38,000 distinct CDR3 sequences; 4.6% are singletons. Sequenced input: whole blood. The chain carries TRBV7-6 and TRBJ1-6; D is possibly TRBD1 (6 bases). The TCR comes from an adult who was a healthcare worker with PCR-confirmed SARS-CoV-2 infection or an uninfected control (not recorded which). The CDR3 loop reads CASSRDKGFSPLHF. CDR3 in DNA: TGTGCCAGCAGCCGGGACAAGGGCTTTTCACCCCTCCACTTT.